Listed below are T cell receptor beta chains from one sample, sequenced in a study of T-cell memory formation after mild COVID-19. TCRdb re-called the 5' RACE reads with MiXCR, one entry per CDR3 protein. The sample includes hundreds of thousands of distinct CDR3 sequences, around 30% of them seen just once. What was sequenced was PBMCs or a T cell subset sorted from them (not recorded which). All receptors come from an adult woman who had mild COVID-19 (a few samples of this study predate the infection). Cell type and time point are not known. Each CDR3 is given with its conserved first and last residue. Each record gives: D gene, J gene, clone size, CDR3 length, V gene, CDR3 protein, CDR3 DNA. D genes are given only for firm matches. Not all rows give a size; the values are once, few, many and, for expanded clones, a class.

>TRBD1|TRBJ2-5|-|13|TRBV5-1
CASTGTGGETQYF
TGCGCCAGCACCGGGACAGGGGGGGAGACCCAGTACTTC
>-|TRBJ1-2|-|18|TRBV5-1
CASSTKMARDPASEGYTF
TGCGCCAGCAGCACAAAGATGGCCCGGGACCCGGCGTCGGAGGGCTACACCTTC
>TRBD1|TRBJ1-4|-|16|TRBV7-9
CASSTGTGGRGEKLFF
TGTGCCAGCAGCACTGGAACAGGGGGCCGGGGTGAAAAACTGTTTTTT
>TRBD2|TRBJ2-1|-|15|TRBV7-6
CASSSRTSVSNEQFF
TGTGCCAGCAGCTCGAGGACTAGCGTCAGTAATGAGCAGTTCTTC
>TRBD2|TRBJ2-1|-|19|TRBV5-1
CASSLDPTAGVPSYNEQFF
TGCGCCAGCAGCTTGGACCCAACAGCGGGGGTTCCCTCCTACAATGAGCAGTTCTTC
>TRBD2|TRBJ2-3|-|14|TRBV12-3/TRBV12-4
CASRGTSGRGDQYF
TGTGCCAGCAGGGGGACTAGCGGGAGAGGGGACCAGTATTTT
>TRBD1|TRBJ2-7|once|13|TRBV20-1
CSARGQGESEQYF
TGCAGTGCTAGGGGACAGGGGGAATCCGAGCAGTACTTC
>TRBD2|TRBJ2-1|many|15|TRBV20-1
CSARDPTSGGNEQFF
TGCAGTGCTAGAGATCCGACTAGCGGGGGGAATGAGCAGTTCTTC
>-|TRBJ2-1|-|15|TRBV5-1
CASSLAPGVYNEQFF
TGCGCCAGCAGCTTGGCTCCGGGAGTATACAATGAGCAGTTCTTC
>-|TRBJ2-1|few|14|TRBV7-9
CASSLVGAYNEQFF
TGTGCCAGCAGCTTAGTTGGGGCGTACAATGAGCAGTTCTTC
>-|TRBJ2-6|few|18|TRBV24-1
CATSDFEEGKSGANVLTF
TGTGCCACCAGTGATTTCGAGGAGGGAAAATCTGGGGCCAACGTCCTGACTTTC
>-|TRBJ2-3|-|15|TRBV12-3/TRBV12-4
CASSYGLLSTDTQYF
TGTGCCAGCAGTTACGGACTCCTTAGCACAGATACGCAGTATTTT
>TRBD2|TRBJ2-7|once|17|TRBV4-3
CASSQDLGSGIGYEQYF
TGCGCCAGCAGCCAAGATCTCGGTAGCGGGATTGGGTACGAGCAGTACTTC
>TRBD2|TRBJ2-1|few|15|TRBV11-2
CASIGRTSGGNEQFF
TGTGCCAGCATTGGCAGGACTAGCGGAGGCAATGAGCAGTTCTTC
>TRBD2|TRBJ2-1|-|15|TRBV10-3
CAISQGSGSENEQFF
TGTGCCATCAGCCAGGGTAGCGGGAGCGAAAATGAGCAGTTCTTC
>-|TRBJ1-1|-|13|TRBV5-1
CASSEGLTTEAFF
TGCGCCAGCAGCGAAGGACTAACCACTGAAGCTTTCTTT
>-|TRBJ1-5|few|15|TRBV25-1
CASSDGGTSNQPQHF
TGTGCCAGCAGTGATGGAGGTACTAGCAATCAGCCCCAGCATTTT
>TRBD1|TRBJ2-7|many|16|TRBV7-8
CASSMPRDRETYEQYF
TGTGCCAGCAGCATGCCCCGGGACAGGGAGACTTACGAGCAGTACTTC
>TRBD1|TRBJ2-1|few|13|TRBV4-1
CASSQEQGFEQFF
TGCGCCAGCAGCCAAGAACAGGGGTTTGAGCAGTTCTTC
>-|TRBJ1-1|-|11|TRBV6-1
CASSEGVAAFF
TGTGCCAGCAGTGAAGGGGTTGCAGCTTTCTTT
>-|TRBJ1-1|few|13|TRBV7-7
CASSQGYNTEAFF
TGTGCCAGCAGTCAGGGCTATAACACTGAAGCTTTCTTT
>-|TRBJ2-3|few|13|TRBV20-1
CSARSAGTDTQYF
TGCAGTGCTAGATCAGCCGGCACAGATACGCAGTATTTT